This TCR beta chain was found in a study of shared clonotypes between healthy human individuals. Clones were sequenced by immunoSEQ multiplex PCR, and TCRdb holds only the in-frame ones, with some missing. The sample has fewer than 1.8 million clones, approximately 98.5% seen once. Trimming stripped 3 bases from V and 4 bases from J, with 9 bases between. The CDR3 extends over 13 amino acids. The germline gives CDR1 MDHEN, CDR2 SYDVKM. Division of CD4+ cells produced a CD45RA+ naive subset and a CD45RA-negative memory subset. This TCR derives from a man younger than 40 in good health. Material: naive CD4+ T cells sorted from blood. Subset meaning: CD45RA+ positively selected. The V call is TRBV28, the J call TRBJ1-1; unclear D gene. The CDR3 DNA reads TGTGCCAGCAGTTTGTGGATAGGCACTGAAGCTTTCTTT. It yields the protein CASSLWIGTEAFF.